The entry below gives a single T cell receptor beta chain sequence along with its context. Treatment denoted: approximately 18 received Ad26.COV2.S at low or high dose, single or two shots; 5 received placebo; per-sample allocation not given. Vaccine and placebo recipients were sampled on day 63 after the first injection. Germline-derived CDR1 and CDR2 are LGHNA and YSLEER. Trimming at V came to 0 bases and at J to 0 bases, leaving 7 bases not matched to a gene. The CDR3 has 17 residues. Clones were sequenced by immunoSEQ multiplex PCR, and TCRdb holds only the in-frame ones, with some missing. The data hold some 480,000 clones, with roughly 85% observed a single time. The sample is drawn from a study of Ad26.COV2.S vaccination and SARS-CoV-2 variants. Study information: Intramuscular Ad26.COV2.S at 5x10^10 or 1x10^11 viral particles.

The source material was peripheral blood, sampled in a trial of Ad26.COV2.S vaccine versus placebo. This TCR was sampled from a person aged 18-60 years who received the Ad26.COV2.S COVID-19 vaccine or a placebo. The V gene is TRBV4-3, the J gene TRBJ1-2; 7 bases fit TRBD1. The CDR3, as DNA: TGCGCCAGCAGCCAAGATTTAGGGGGCGGCGCTAACTATGGCTACACCTTC. Protein sequence: CASSQDLGGGANYGYTF.